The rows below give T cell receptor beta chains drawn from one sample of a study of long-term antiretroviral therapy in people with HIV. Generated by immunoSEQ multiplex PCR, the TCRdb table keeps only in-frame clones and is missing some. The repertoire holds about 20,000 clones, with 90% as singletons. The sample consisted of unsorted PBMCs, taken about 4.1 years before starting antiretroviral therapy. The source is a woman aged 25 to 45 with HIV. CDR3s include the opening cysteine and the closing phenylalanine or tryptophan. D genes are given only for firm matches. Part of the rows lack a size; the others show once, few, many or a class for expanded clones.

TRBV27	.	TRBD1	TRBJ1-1	TGTGCCAGCAGTCCGAGGGCCAGGGGGGACACTGAAGCTTTCTTT	CASSPRARGDTEAFF
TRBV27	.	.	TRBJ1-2	TGTGCCAGCAGTTTACAGGGAGCTAACTATGGCTACACCTTC	CASSLQGANYGYTF
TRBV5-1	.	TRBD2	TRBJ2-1	TGCGCCAGCAGCTTGAGTCTAGCGGGGGAGGGGGAGCAGTTCTTC	CASSLSLAGEGEQFF
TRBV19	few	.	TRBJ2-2	TGTGCCAGTAGTCTGGGTTCTGCCTCGAACACCGGGGAGCTGTTTTTT	CASSLGSASNTGELFF
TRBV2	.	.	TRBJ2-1	TGTGCCAGCAGTGACGGAGGGCGGGGCTACAATGAGCAGTTCTTC	CASSDGGRGYNEQFF
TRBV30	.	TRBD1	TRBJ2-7	TGTGCCTGGAGTGCCAGGGGACAGGGTTTCTACGAGCAGTACTTC	CAWSARGQGFYEQYF
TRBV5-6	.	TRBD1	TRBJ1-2	TGTGCCAGCAGCTCTTGGGGGACAGGGGGTCATGAATATGGCTACACCTTC	CASSSWGTGGHEYGYTF
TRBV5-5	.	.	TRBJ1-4	TGTGCCAGCAGCCCGGGGTGGGCTAATGAAAAACTGTTTTTT	CASSPGWANEKLFF
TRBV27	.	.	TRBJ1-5	TGTGCCAGCAGTTCCAGGTATGAAGACAATCAGCCCCAGCATTTT	CASSSRYEDNQPQHF
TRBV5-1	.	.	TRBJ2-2	TGCGCCAGCAGCCGGGGGACAGCAAACACCGGGGAGCTGTTTTTT	CASSRGTANTGELFF
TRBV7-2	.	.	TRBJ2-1	TGTGCCAGCAGCTTAGCGGGGGGACACAACAATGAGCAGTTCTTC	CASSLAGGHNNEQFF
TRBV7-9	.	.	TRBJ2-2	TGTGCCCTTTATGCTTGGGAGCGGACAGCGAACACCGGGGAGCTGTTTTTT	CALYAWERTANTGELFF
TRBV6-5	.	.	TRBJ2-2	TGTGCCAGCAGTTATGTGGGCGCCGGGGAGCTGTTTTTT	CASSYVGAGELFF